This T cell receptor (beta chain) was captured in a study of T cell clonality in common variable immunodeficiency. Study results and caveats: CVID subjects shared fewer TCRbeta clones than healthy controls did. TCRbeta clonality was increased in CVID versus healthy controls.

Each donor provided roughly 5 to 8 ml of heparinized whole blood. Sequencing used immunoSEQ multiplex PCR; TCRdb keeps in-frame clones, though not all of them. Singletons are absent from the sample, which has some 60,000 clones. This clone occurred many times. What it recognizes is unknown. The read halts 3 residues ahead of the CDR3 end, with the missing end drawn from the germline J gene. CDR1 is SQVTM and CDR2 is ANQGSEA in the germline V gene. The CDR3 has 14 amino acids. V lost 2 bases and J lost 0, with 9 bases in between. The chain links TRBV29-1 to TRBJ2-3, with D uncertain. This sequence originates from a person between 18 and 70 years old in good health. The sample taken for sequencing was peripheral blood mononuclear cells. The CDR3 sequence is CSVEPRTSTDTQYF. CDR3 bases read: TGCAGCGTTGAACCTAGAACTAGCACAGATACG.